This T cell receptor (beta chain) comes out of a study of blood T cell repertoires in COVID-19. Turning to the study itself: PBMCs, B-cell-depleted T cells, or T cells provided the cDNA or gDNA that made up the material.

The protocol was immunoSEQ multiplex PCR, while the TCRdb copy is restricted to in-frame clones and leaves out a portion. Of 150,000 to 200,000 clones listed, around 67% are singletons. Germline lookup yields CDR1 SNHLY and CDR2 FYNNEI. This CDR3 is built from 14 residues. The germline V and J ends were trimmed by 1 base and 4 bases, with 10 bases remaining between them. This clone was observed a handful of times. The sequence derives from a woman aged 80 or older with acute or convalescent COVID-19. The chain couples TRBV2 to TRBJ2-5; D is possibly TRBD1 (5 bases). Sample: peripheral blood. CDR3: CASSEGRVPETQYF. CDR3 coding DNA: TGTGCCAGCAGTGAAGGCAGGGTACCAGAGACCCAGTACTTC.